The clone carrying this TCR beta chain was recorded at least ten times. The antigen remains undetermined. This CDR3 region has 17 residues. Trimming removed 3 bases from V and 6 bases from J; junction bases left unmatched: 13. Time point denoted: newly diagnosed GD, antithyroid drugs for less than 3 months. Isolated PBMC RNA provided the starting material for the TCR library. These data are taken from a study of regulatory T cells in long-lasting Graves disease. General study findings and limits: Patients with persistent disease shared 2,741 public clonotypes, outpacing the 966 shared by new patients.

To make TCR beta libraries, researchers used iRepertoire HTBI primers and Arm-PCR of CDR3 regions. Per the original methods: Across the samples, identification revealed 55 to 75 TRBV and 14 TRBJ segments. TCRdb ran MiXCR on the multiplex PCR reads and lists one entry per CDR3 protein. The V and J calls were determined by TCRdb, not by the authors. The data hold about 400,000 distinct CDR3 sequences, with about 17% observed a single time. These data are also associated with another study on T cells in Graves' hyperthyroidism and ophthalmopathy. That source reports: Most expanded thyroid clonotypes above 0.001 also appeared in blood.

The material sequenced was peripheral blood mononuclear cells (PBMCs), taken at new diagnosis, from a patient treated with antithyroid drugs. The source is a woman between 18 and 29 years old with Graves disease. The chain uses TRBV12-3 or TRBV12-4 and TRBJ1-5, with 8 bases that match TRBD1. The chain's CDR3 is CASSFIVGQGARQPQHF. The CDR3, as DNA: TGTGCCAGCAGTTTTATCGTAGGGCAGGGGGCGCGTCAGCCCCAGCATTTT.